The 12 T cell receptor beta chains below all came from one sample that was sequenced in a study of memory CD4+ T cells and cytomegalovirus serostatus. Assay used: immunoSEQ multiplex PCR; TCRdb lists only in-frame clones, some missing. The sample holds around 53,000 clones; 65% to 80% are singletons and the top ten take around 1.5%. The sort gate was single viable CD3+CD4+CD8-CD45RO+ cells for memory CD4+ T cells. Sequencing was done on a sample of memory CD4+ T cells from blood. Every receptor here comes from an adult in good health and CMV-seropositive.

The chain couples TRBV6-6 to TRBJ1-2; 7 nucleotides align to TRBD1. The ends lost 6 bases at V and 8 bases at J; junction bases unmatched: 15. Per germline, CDR1 MNHNY and CDR2 SVGAGI (reference sequence). CDR3 size: 15 residues. The CDR3 DNA reads as TGTGCCAGCAGACCCCGGGACAGAGGAAAGTTGGGCTACACCTTC. It encodes CASRPRDRGKLGYTF.

The V and J genes are TRBV7-6 and TRBJ2-2; D tentatively reads TRBD1 or TRBD2 (5 bases each). V lost 5 bases and J 6 bases, leaving 22 bases between the germline ends. Germline-derived CDR1 and CDR2 are SGHVS and FNYEAQ. The CDR3 has 17 residues. The CDR3 DNA reads as TGTGCCAGCAGCAACATCATTTTAAGAGGGGCGGCCGGGGAGCTGTTTTTT. Translation: CASSNIILRGAAGELFF.

This chain uses TRBV5-8 with TRBJ1-5, with a possible D match to TRBD1 (6 bases). From germline, CDR1 is SGHTS and CDR2 YDEGEE. Between the trimmed V and J ends, which lost 1 base and 2 bases, there was a span of 22 bases. This CDR3 contains 19 residues. CDR3 sequence reads: CASSLYYGDGAGGNQPQHF. CDR3 DNA: TGTGCCAGCAGCTTGTATTATGGAGACGGGGCAGGGGGCAATCAGCCCCAGCATTTT.

This clone was counted a single time. The chain employs TRBV5-6 and TRBJ2-1; TRBD2 aligns across 8 bases. The J segment lost 0 bases and the V segment lost 0 bases, leaving 2 bases of the junction unmatched. The CDR3 length is 16 residues. CDR1 is SGHDT, CDR2 YYEEEE, per germline. The CDR3 loop reads CASSLERGSSYNEQFF. CDR3 nucleotide sequence: TGTGCCAGCAGCTTGGAGCGGGGGAGCTCCTACAATGAGCAGTTCTTC.

This clone was seen a handful of times. At the DNA level, this CDR3 is encoded by other sequences in the same sample as well. The V and J genes are TRBV5-6 and TRBJ1-5; perhaps TRBD1 as D (5 bases). Between the trimmed V and J ends, which lost 0 bases and 5 bases, there was a span of 9 bases. The CDR3 runs 14 residues. Germline V gene sequence: CDR1 SGHDT, CDR2 YYEEEE. CDR3 coding DNA: TGTGCCAGCAGCTTGGCGGTAGGGGATCAGCCCCAGCATTTT. Protein: CASSLAVGDQPQHF.

V usage is TRBV2 and J usage is TRBJ2-5, with no clear D. The end of the DNA aligns better with TRBJ2-7, so the J call may be wrong. The CDR3 length is 12 residues. The germline CDR1 and CDR2 sequences are SNHLY and FYNNEI. CDR3 nucleotides: TGTGCCAGCGCCGTGTCTCCCTACGAGCAGTACTTC. Encoded protein: CASAVSPYEQYF.

DNA for the CDR3: TGTGCCAGCAGGGTCTATAATTCACCCCTCCACTTT. Translation gives CASRVYNSPLHF. The chain recombines TRBV2 with TRBJ1-6; D call uncertain. The CDR3 runs 12 residues. Germline lookup yields CDR1 SNHLY and CDR2 FYNNEI. V shed 6 bases and J shed 3 bases, with 3 bases lying between them.

The CDR3 nucleotides read TGCGCCAGCAGCCAGGGACAGGGGGCTCTAGAGACCCAGTACTTC. Protein: CASSQGQGALETQYF. The V gene is TRBV4-3, the J gene TRBJ2-5; 12 nucleotides line up with TRBD1. After removal of 3 bases from V and 4 bases from J, the junction contained 3 bases not matched to a gene. This CDR3 spans 15 amino acids. Germline V lookup: CDR1 LGHNA, CDR2 YSLEER.

The chain has TRBV5-1 and TRBJ2-1; 10 bases match TRBD2. The CDR3 loop spans 14 amino acids. V dropped 4 bases and J dropped 4; count of bases not matched to a gene: 2. The germline CDR1 and CDR2 sequences are SGHRS and YFSETQ. CDR3 residues: CASSRTSGYNEQFF. In DNA form, the CDR3 reads TGCGCCAGCAGCCGGACTAGCGGTTACAATGAGCAGTTCTTC. Variable domain in full (rest from reference TRBV5-1 and TRBJ2-1): KAGVTQTPRYLIKTRGQQVTLSCSPISGHRSVSWYQQTPGQGLQFLFEYFSETQRNKGNFPGRFSGRQFSNSRSEMNVSTLELGDSALYLCASSRTSGYNEQFFGPGTRLTVL.

V and J are TRBV28 and TRBJ2-7; TRBD2 matches 7 bases. After removal of 5 bases from V and 5 bases from J, the junction contained 9 bases not matched to a gene. The CDR3 has 14 amino acids. Per germline, CDR1 MDHEN and CDR2 SYDVKM. CDR3 nucleotides: TGTGCCAGCAGTCCGTCCGGACTAGACCACGAGCAGTACTTC. Encoded protein: CASSPSGLDHEQYF.

The CDR3 DNA reads TGCGCCAGCAGCTTGGGAGTTGCGCGGGAGGAGGCAGATACGCAGTATTTT. Protein: CASSLGVAREEADTQYF. The chain recombines TRBV5-1 with TRBJ2-3; TRBD2 agrees at 8 bases. Losses at the gene ends were 0 bases for V and 4 bases for J; bases not matched to a gene: 10. The CDR3 extends over 17 amino acids. Germline lookup yields CDR1 SGHRS and CDR2 YFSETQ.

The chain carries TRBV7-2 and TRBJ1-6; D might be TRBD1 (5 bases). There are 14 residues in the CDR3. Trimming left V 6 bases short and J 6 bases short, with 12 bases between. Germline CDR1 SGHTA, CDR2 FQGNSA. The CDR3 DNA follows: TGTGCCAGCAGGCCCGGGGCCCGTAATTCACCCCTCCACTTT. This gives the protein CASRPGARNSPLHF.